This TCR beta chain was sequenced for a study of blood T cell repertoires in COVID-19. Across the study: Sample material is recorded as cDNA or gDNA derived from T cells, B-cell-depleted T cells, or PBMCs.

This clone was seen only once. Some clones are missing from TCRdb's copy, which holds only in-frame ones; the method was immunoSEQ multiplex PCR. This table holds 150,000 to 200,000 clones, just under 85% found once. The Seattle patients joined while their infection was active and were tracked longitudinally afterward. V was trimmed by 1 base and J by 0 bases, leaving 10 bases between them. There are 16 residues in the CDR3. Germline V gene data show CDR1 as SGHVS and CDR2 as FNYEAQ. The receptor was derived from a woman older than 75 with COVID-19, enrolled during active disease. The sequenced material came from peripheral blood. This chain uses TRBV7-6 with TRBJ2-1; no definite D call. CDR3 in DNA: TGTGCCAGCAGCTTAGTTTTGAGAAACTCCTACAATGAGCAGTTCTTC. It is translated as CASSLVLRNSYNEQFF.